This T cell receptor (beta chain) was sequenced during a study of cytomegalovirus exposure and HLA in healthy donors. The PCR had 60 Vbeta and 13 Jbeta primers. Assay: immunoSEQ multiplex PCR; the TCRdb copy retains only in-frame clones and omits some. The sample holds 180,000 or so clones, approximately 85% seen once. The length of the CDR3 is 16 residues. The sample consisted of PBMCs. This chain uses TRBV21-1 with TRBJ2-5; the table assigns TRBD2, which was not confirmed against the DNA. TRBV21-1 is a recognized pseudogene. The sequence was obtained from a woman aged 50 to 60 in good health and CMV-seropositive. The CDR3 is CASSKGDYGRRETQYF. The DNA of the CDR3 is TGTGCCAGCAGCAAAGGGGACTATGGGAGACGGGAGACCCAGTACTTC.